The present T cell receptor (beta chain) was sequenced within a study of OX40 agonist ivuxolimab in advanced cancers. Looking at the study overall: Patient treatment consisted of intravenous ivuxolimab administration every 2 weeks at 0.01 to 10 mg/kg. Averaging about 60 years in age, with a range of about 23 to 80, the cohort was 80% to 90% male. Past anti-PD-1, anti-PD-L1 or anti-CTLA-4 therapy was accepted, and 30% to 50% had received some.

CDR3 size: 18 residues. Trimming removed 5 bases at V and 2 bases at J, with 22 bases between. The germline CDR1 and CDR2 sequences are SGDLS and YYNGEE. Libraries were prepared by immunoSEQ multiplex PCR; TCRdb keeps only in-frame clonotypes and omits some of them. This table has roughly 30,000 clones, around 82% appearing once. This rearrangement joins TRBV9 to TRBJ2-2; a possible D gene is TRBD2 (6 bases). The receptor's source is an adult with an advanced solid tumor such as melanoma, head and neck, liver or kidney cancer. The starting material was CD4+ or CD8+ T cells sorted from blood, obtained in a trial of the OX40 agonist ivuxolimab. This CDR3 reads CASSPGLASPTNTGELFF. For the CDR3, the DNA is TGTGCCAGCAGTCCGGGACTCGCCTCACCCACAAACACCGGGGAGCTGTTTTTT.